The TCR beta chain under discussion was sequenced for a study of blood T cell repertoires in COVID-19. Turning to the study itself: Material from acute and convalescent COVID-19 was sourced from the United States, Italy and Spain.

As processed by the authors: From reference gene primer amplification, estimates of nucleated cell counts were derived. Clones were read by immunoSEQ multiplex PCR, and TCRdb kept only the in-frame ones, dropping some. Clone size and V and J calls were adopted from that table, with D and trimming inferred from the DNA. Seen here are about 310,000 clones, 89% observed once, and the top ten hold roughly 10%. Those who participated ranged in age from roughly 18 to 95 years and resided in about two dozen US areas. Allocation to cohorts depended on clinical history reported by the participants. This clone was found once. The CDR3 has 17 amino acids. The ends lost 3 bases at V and 4 bases at J; junction bases unmatched: 5. Germline CDR1 MNHEY, CDR2 SMNVEV (reference sequence).

The material sequenced was PBMCs or T cells enriched from blood (not recorded which). The chain links TRBV27 to TRBJ2-2; 13 bases match TRBD2. The source of this sequence is a woman younger than 45 who had recovered from COVID-19. CDR3 coding DNA: TGTGCCAGCAGTTTGTGGACTAGCGGGAGTAGCACCGGGGAGCTGTTTTTT. Amino acids: CASSLWTSGSSTGELFF.